Following are 13 T cell receptor beta chains from one sample sequenced in a study of tissue T cells after allogeneic stem cell transplantation. Sequencing used immunoSEQ multiplex PCR; TCRdb keeps in-frame clones, though not all of them. The sample gives approximately 47,000 clones, roughly 73% of which show up once; about 0.7% is in the top ten. Sequencing was done on a sample of sorted cells pooled from one or two spleens. The receptors were sampled from a pool of C57BL/6 mice in good health.

As for this clone: Mouse names are used for the genes. The read finishes 1 residue shy of the CDR3 end, and the germline J gene is used to complete it. V gene TRBV2 combines with J gene TRBJ2-3, with 11 bases matching TRBD2. The V gene's germline CDR1 is LGHNA and CDR2 YSYQKL. J was trimmed by 0 bases and V by 4 bases; bases with no gene match: 3. The CDR3 loop spans 16 amino acids. Here the CDR3 reads CASSRTGGPSAETLYF. Incomplete CDR3 DNA: TGTGCCAGCAGCCGGACTGGGGGGCCCAGTGCAGAAACGCTGTAT.

As for this clone: Gene names denote mouse genes. The missing CDR3 end, 1 residue past where the read stops, is filled in from the germline J gene. This chain connects TRBV16 to TRBJ1-4; no clear D gene. The V end lost 4 bases, the J end lost 0 bases, and 9 bases lay between the germline ends. Germline values: CDR1 SGHSA, CDR2 FRNQAP. The CDR3 has 15 residues. The CDR3 loop is CASSSPIISNERLFF. CDR3 DNA (partial): TGTGCAAGCAGCTCCCCAATAATTTCCAACGAAAGATTATTT. The full variable domain, its missing parts supplied by reference TRBV16 and TRBJ1-4, is NAGVIQTPRHKVTGKGQEATLWCEPISGHSAVFWYRQTIVQGLEFLTYFRNQAPIDDSGMPKERFSAQMPNQSHSTLKIQSTQPQDSAVYLCASSSPIISNERLFFGHGTKLSVL.

With respect to this clone: All gene names here are mouse names. The CDR3 here is CASGARTANSDYTF. The CDR3 bases that were read are TGTGCCAGCGGTGCTCGGACAGCAAACTCCGACTACACC. The rearrangement joins TRBV13-2 to TRBJ1-2, with TRBD1 as a possible D gene (6 bases). Coverage ceases 1 residue before the CDR3 finishes, and the germline J gene fills in the end. CDR1 is NNHNN, CDR2 SYGAGS, per germline (reference sequence). V lost 3 bases to trimming and J lost 0 bases, with 9 bases between them. There are 14 residues in the CDR3.

As to this clone: Gene and germline names: mouse. The CDR3 end falls 1 residue outside the read, so it is completed with the germline J gene. This rearrangement joins TRBV3 to TRBJ2-1; 8 positions match TRBD2. This CDR3 contains 15 residues. CDR1 SNHLY and CDR2 FYNGKV come from the germline V gene (reference sequence). V lost 1 base, J lost 2 bases, and 1 base stayed unmatched. The DNA read from the CDR3 is TGTGCCAGCAGCTTAGATGGGGGGGACTATGCTGAGCAGTTC. Protein sequence: CASSLDGGDYAEQF. The whole CDR3 is CASSLDGGDYAEQFF. The whole variable domain, remainder taken from reference TRBV3 and TRBJ2-1, is GPKVLQIPSHQIIDMGQMVTLNCDPVSNHLYFYWYKQILGQQMEFLVNFYNGKVMEKSKLFKDQFSVERPDGSYFTLKIQPTALEDSAVYFCASSLDGGDYAEQFFGPGTRLTVL.

As for this clone: Compared with germline, one end of the junction differs, possibly owing to a read error. Mouse germline and gene names are used. The CDR3 is cut off 1 residue early in the read; its end comes from the germline J gene. The sample has other DNA sequences that encode this CDR3 too. The gene calls are TRBV1 and TRBJ2-1; D perhaps matches TRBD1 (6 bases). Germline V gene sequence: CDR1 NSQYPW, CDR2 LRSPGD (reference sequence). The CDR3 is 12 residues long. The CDR3 is CTCSAGDAEQFF. The DNA read from the CDR3 is TGCACTTGCAGTGCAGGGGATGCTGAGCAGTTC.

With respect to this clone: Gene names follow the mouse nomenclature. The CDR3 end lies 1 residue beyond the end of the read and is filled in from the germline J gene. The chain joins TRBV3 to TRBJ2-3; a weak D match, TRBD2 (6 bases). The CDR3 contains 14 residues. The germline V and J ends were trimmed by 5 bases and 0 bases, with 9 bases remaining between them. CDR1 is SNHLY, CDR2 FYNGKV, per germline (reference sequence). The CDR3 reads CASSGTSSAETLYF. CDR3 bases read: TGTGCCAGCAGCGGGACTTCTAGTGCAGAAACGCTGTAT.

Note on this clone: Each gene name is a mouse one. Read data end 1 residue before the CDR3 end; the end is taken from the germline J gene. The chain is built from TRBV4 and TRBJ2-7; 7 positions agree with TRBD2. CDR3 length equals 12 residues. CDR1 is LGHDT, CDR2 YNNKQL, per germline (reference sequence). The V gene end was trimmed by 3 bases and the J gene end by 4 bases; junction bases not matched to a gene: 0. The CDR3 here is CASSYWGYEQYF. The sequenced CDR3 bases are TGTGCCAGCAGCTACTGGGGGTATGAACAGTAC.

With respect to this clone: The gene names given are mouse names. The CDR3 end falls 1 residue outside the read, so it is completed with the germline J gene. The chain links TRBV5 to TRBJ2-1, with TRBD2 matching over 11 bases. From germline, CDR1 is LGHNA and CDR2 YNLKQL (reference sequence). With 1 base clipped from V and 7 bases from J, the junction kept 3 bases outside the gene matches. CDR3 size: 15 residues. CDR3 protein: CASSQGLGGRAEQFF. The CDR3 DNA, read in part, is TGTGCCAGCAGCCAAGGACTGGGGGGGAGAGCTGAGCAGTTC.

As regards this clone: The genes and germline here are from mouse. Read coverage stops 1 residue before the CDR3 terminus; the germline J gene supplies the remainder. The chain links TRBV14 to TRBJ2-7; D possibly corresponds to TRBD1 (5 bases). Germline V gene lookup returns CDR1 SGHDT and CDR2 FRDEAV. The CDR3 is made up of 12 amino acids. V was trimmed by 5 bases and J by 4 bases, leaving 10 bases between them. The CDR3 spells CASSPDRYEQYF. CDR3 DNA (partial): TGTGCCAGCAGCCCCGACAGATATGAACAGTAC.

Concerning this clone: The listed genes are named as in mouse. The read ends 1 residue shy of where the CDR3 ends; the end is completed using the germline J gene. The chain is built from TRBV31 and TRBJ2-7; 9 bases align to TRBD2. V shed 0 bases, J shed 4 bases, and the junction held 4 bases outside the gene matches. Germline V lookup: CDR1 GKSSPN, CDR2 SITVG. The CDR3 spans 14 residues. The CDR3: CAWSLSDWGYEQYF. Partial CDR3 DNA: TGTGCCTGGAGTCTAAGTGACTGGGGGTATGAACAGTAC.

Details on this clone: The gene names here belong to mouse. The read comes to an end 1 residue before the CDR3 does, leaving the germline J gene to fill in the end. The chain employs TRBV19 and TRBJ2-5, with D possibly being TRBD1 or TRBD2 (5 bases each). V shed 0 bases and J shed 0 bases, with 11 bases lying between them. The length of the CDR3 is 16 residues. Per germline, CDR1 FNHDT and CDR2 SITEND (reference sequence). Incomplete CDR3 DNA: TGTGCCAGCAGTATAGTTCCGGGGGATAACCAAGACACCCAGTAC. Residues: CASSIVPGDNQDTQY. The whole CDR3 is CASSIVPGDNQDTQYF.

About this clone itself: These gene names are mouse names. The read is 1 residue too short to cover the CDR3 end, so that end is filled in from the germline J gene. The chain recombines TRBV5 with TRBJ2-5, with TRBD2 identical over 13 bases. J lost 6 bases, V lost 5 bases, and 2 bases had no gene match. The germline V gene encodes CDR1 LGHNA and CDR2 YNLKQL (reference sequence). The CDR3 is 14 residues long. CDR3 DNA, as far as it was read: TGTGCCAGCAGCGGACTGGGGGGGCGGGACACCCAGTAC. Translating it yields CASSGLGGRDTQY. The entire CDR3 sequence reads CASSGLGGRDTQYF.

Note on this clone: Mouse gene names apply. The sequenced fragment ends 1 residue before the CDR3 boundary, so the rest is inferred from the germline J gene. The chain combines TRBV13-1 with TRBJ1-1, with 7 bases identical to TRBD1. The CDR3 consists of 14 residues. V was clipped by 1 base and J by 3 bases; unmatched bases: 3. The germline V gene has CDR1 NSHNY and CDR2 SYGAGN. CDR3 in amino acids: CASSDTGDDTEVFF. The CDR3 DNA, read in part, is TGTGCCAGCAGTGATACAGGGGACGACACAGAAGTCTTC.